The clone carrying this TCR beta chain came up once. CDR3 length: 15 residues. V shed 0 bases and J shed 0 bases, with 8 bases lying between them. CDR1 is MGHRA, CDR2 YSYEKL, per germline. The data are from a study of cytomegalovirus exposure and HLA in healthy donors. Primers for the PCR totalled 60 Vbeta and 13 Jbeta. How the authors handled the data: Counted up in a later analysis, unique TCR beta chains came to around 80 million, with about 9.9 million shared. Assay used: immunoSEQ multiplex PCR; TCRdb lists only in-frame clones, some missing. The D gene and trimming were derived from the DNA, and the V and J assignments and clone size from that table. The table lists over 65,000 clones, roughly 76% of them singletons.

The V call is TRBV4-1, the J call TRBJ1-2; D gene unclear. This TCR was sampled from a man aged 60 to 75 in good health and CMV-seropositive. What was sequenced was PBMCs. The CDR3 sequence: CASSQDPLANYGYTF. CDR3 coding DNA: TGCGCCAGCAGCCAAGACCCGTTAGCTAACTATGGCTACACCTTC.